The 29 T cell receptor beta chains listed next were all sequenced from one sample in a study of low-dose radiotherapy and immunotherapy resistance in tumors. Time point given: before trial treatment. Primers used for first-strand cDNA, a TRAV- and TRBV-specific set, covered both alpha and beta chains. Both a constant-region primer and a V-primer adapter served to amplify TCRs across about 20 PCR cycles. TCRdb called the reads again in MiXCR, with one record for every CDR3 protein. This table holds 55,000 to 65,000 distinct CDR3 sequences, approximately 25% found once. The sample consisted of PBMCs, taken before treatment. These receptors came from a male donor with rectosigmoid adenocarcinoma.

This clonotype showed up just a few times. The chain is built from TRBV28 and TRBJ1-3; D is undetermined. This CDR3 is built from 14 residues. Per germline, CDR1 MDHEN and CDR2 SYDVKM. V was trimmed by 4 bases and J by 2 bases, leaving 9 bases between them. In DNA, the CDR3 is TGTGCCAGCAGTTCTGTGGGAGCTGGAAACACCATATATTTT. Translating gives CASSSVGAGNTIYF.

This clonotype was detected only a few times. The genes are TRBV28 and TRBJ2-7; D is possibly TRBD1 or TRBD2 (5 bases each). The germline V and J ends were trimmed by 8 bases and 0 bases, with 11 bases remaining between them. CDR1 is MDHEN and CDR2 is SYDVKM in the germline V gene. The CDR3 has 13 residues. The CDR3 is CASYGDGSYEQYF. In DNA, the CDR3 is TGTGCCAGCTATGGGGACGGCTCCTACGAGCAGTACTTC.

This clonotype was detected ten times or more. V usage is TRBV28 and J usage is TRBJ1-4, with TRBD1 identical over 11 bases. CDR1 and CDR2 (germline): MDHEN, SYDVKM. The ends lost 6 bases at V and 6 bases at J; junction bases unmatched: 9. The CDR3 runs to 16 residues. The CDR3 protein is CASSPPGTGGDEKLFF. DNA of the CDR3: TGTGCCAGCAGCCCTCCCGGGACAGGGGGAGATGAAAAACTGTTTTTT.

This clonotype was counted many times. The rearrangement uses TRBV6-6 and TRBJ2-7; no clear D. Germline V gene sequence: CDR1 MNHNY, CDR2 SVGAGI (reference sequence). The CDR3 is made up of 15 amino acids. With 0 bases removed from V and 1 base from J, the gap between germline ends came to 10 bases. In DNA form, the CDR3 reads TGTGCCAGCAGTTACTCAATGGGCACTTCCTACGAGCAGTACTTC. Amino acids: CASSYSMGTSYEQYF.

The V call is TRBV5-1, the J call TRBJ1-1, with a possible D match to TRBD1 (5 bases). Germline assignment: CDR1 SGHRS and CDR2 YFSETQ. The CDR3 covers 14 residues. Trimming took 4 bases from V and 8 from J, leaving 18 bases between them. Here the CDR3 DNA reads TGCGCCAGCAGCCCGGGGGGAGGAACCACAGAAGCTTTCTTT. It codes for CASSPGGGTTEAFF.

This clonotype has at least ten counts. The DNA of the CDR3 is TGTGCCAGCAGTGACTCGGCGGAGAACACTGAAGCTTTCTTT. Translation: CASSDSAENTEAFF. The V and J genes are TRBV6-4 and TRBJ1-1, with unresolved D. The CDR3 is made up of 14 amino acids. The V gene's germline CDR1 is MRHNA and CDR2 SNTAGT. Trimming stripped 0 bases from V and 1 base from J, with 6 bases between.

This clonotype has at least ten counts. The chain combines TRBV2 with TRBJ2-2; D possibly matches TRBD1 or TRBD2 (5 bases each). Germline-derived CDR1 and CDR2 are SNHLY and FYNNEI. The CDR3 covers 14 residues. V lost 4 bases to trimming and J lost 6 bases, with 12 bases between them. CDR3 protein: CASSGVVGAGELFF. The CDR3 DNA sequence: TGTGCCAGCAGTGGGGTAGTGGGGGCCGGGGAGCTGTTTTTT.

This chain links TRBV20-1 with TRBJ2-5; D call uncertain. Germline CDR1 DFQATT, CDR2 SNEGSKA (reference sequence). CDR3 length: 11 amino acids. V lost 8 bases to trimming and J lost 5 bases, with 12 bases between them. The CDR3 here is CSPNLRETQYF. CDR3 bases: TGCAGTCCCAACCTCCGGGAGACCCAGTACTTC.

This clonotype was observed many times. This sequence joins TRBV7-8 and TRBJ2-7; TRBD2 aligns across 16 bases. Germline V gives CDR1 SGHVS, CDR2 FQNEAQ. This CDR3 region has 19 residues. J gave up 4 bases and V 5 bases, and 14 bases lay outside the gene matches. For the CDR3, the DNA is TGTGCCAGCAGCCCGCCACCCGGGACTAGCGGGAGGGCCAAGTACGAGCAGTACTTC. This codes for CASSPPPGTSGRAKYEQYF.

The rearrangement joins TRBV6-2 or TRBV6-3 to TRBJ2-7; TRBD1 matches at 7 bases. Germline V lookup: CDR1 MNHEY, CDR2 SVGEGT. Losses at the gene ends were 9 bases for V and 1 base for J; bases not matched to a gene: 12. CDR3 length: 15 amino acids. The CDR3 sequence is CASWTGAATSYEQYF. CDR3 bases: TGTGCCAGTTGGACAGGCGCCGCAACTTCCTACGAGCAGTACTTC.

This clonotype was recorded at least ten times. The rearrangement joins TRBV5-1 to TRBJ2-1, with a weak D call TRBD2 (6 bases). Germline CDR1 and CDR2: SGHRS and YFSETQ. Trimming took off 5 bases at V and 7 bases at J, with 13 bases between the two ends. This CDR3 comprises 13 residues. The CDR3 DNA sequence: TGCGCCAGCAGTTTCAATCGGGGGAATGAGCAGTTCTTC. It yields the protein CASSFNRGNEQFF.

The sample holds many counts of this clonotype. The rearrangement uses TRBV20-1 and TRBJ2-5; D is unclear. The CDR3 is 10 residues long. The germline CDR1 and CDR2 sequences are DFQATT and SNEGSKA (reference sequence). Trimming took off 3 bases at V and 1 base at J, with 0 bases between the two ends. CDR3 loop: CSASQETQYF. The CDR3 bases are TGCAGTGCTAGCCAAGAGACCCAGTACTTC.

About this clonotype itself: It differs at one base from a far larger clone, so likely a read error. The chain uses TRBV6-2 or TRBV6-3 and TRBJ2-1, with 7 nucleotides matching TRBD2. The CDR3 has 14 residues. Trimming at V came to 2 bases and at J to 10 bases, leaving 8 bases not matched to a gene. CDR1 MNHEY and CDR2 SVGEGT come from the germline V gene. The CDR3 DNA sequence: TGTGCCAGCAGTTACCATCTAGCGGAGTACGAGCAGTTCTTC. It codes for CASSYHLAEYEQFF.

This sequence joins TRBV27 and TRBJ1-4; 10 bases match TRBD1. The CDR3 has 14 residues. With V trimmed by 6 bases and J by 7 bases, 5 bases remained unmatched. CDR1 is MNHEY and CDR2 is SMNVEV in the germline V gene (reference sequence). The CDR3 region has the DNA TGTGCCAGCAGAACCGGGACAGGGGTTGAAAAACTGTTTTTT. Translation gives CASRTGTGVEKLFF.

The sample holds a few counts of this clonotype. The chain recombines TRBV28 with TRBJ2-6; 8 bases align to TRBD1. The CDR3 extends over 15 amino acids. Germline values: CDR1 MDHEN, CDR2 SYDVKM. V shed 9 bases and J 2 bases; nucleotides not matched to a gene: 6. The chain's CDR3 is CASGQGSAGANVLTF. CDR3 DNA: TGTGCCAGTGGACAGGGATCAGCTGGGGCCAACGTCCTGACTTTC.

This clonotype has at least ten counts. The chain is built from TRBV20-1 and TRBJ2-5; D possibly corresponds to TRBD2 (6 bases). The CDR3 has 13 residues. CDR1 and CDR2 (germline): DFQATT, SNEGSKA (reference sequence). The V gene lost 5 bases and the J gene lost 5 bases, with 15 bases spanning the gap. CDR3 loop: CSAVRGGTETQYF. CDR3 nucleotides: TGCAGTGCTGTAAGGGGCGGGACGGAGACCCAGTACTTC.

This sequence joins TRBV6-2 or TRBV6-3 and TRBJ2-7, with D possibly being TRBD2 (6 bases). Germline loops: CDR1 MNHEY, CDR2 SVGEGT. The CDR3 spans 13 residues. Trimming shortened V by 2 bases and J by 6 bases, and 11 bases separated the two germline ends. The CDR3 here is CASSYAGGGEQYF. The CDR3 bases are TGTGCCAGCAGTTACGCCGGGGGAGGCGAGCAGTACTTC.

This clonotype was detected many times. The J gene is TRBJ1-1, the V gene TRBV24-1; D gene uncertain. The CDR3 consists of 13 residues. Germline V CDR1 and CDR2: KGHDR, SFDVKD. V shed 0 bases and J shed 3 bases, with 4 bases lying between them. CDR3 region: CATSDLWYTEAFF. In DNA, the CDR3 is TGTGCCACCAGTGATTTGTGGTACACTGAAGCTTTCTTT.

This clonotype appeared many times. The chain carries TRBV7-8 and TRBJ2-2; D not certain. Germline lookup yields CDR1 SGHVS and CDR2 FQNEAQ. The CDR3 runs to 12 residues. The V gene lost 5 bases and the J gene lost 8 bases, with 9 bases spanning the gap. CDR3 in DNA: TGTGCCAGCAGCCCTGACGTGGGGGAGCTGTTTTTT. Translated: CASSPDVGELFF.

This clonotype was observed many times. The chain uses TRBV29-1 and TRBJ1-5; D perhaps matches TRBD1 (5 bases). V was shortened by 4 bases and J by 0 bases, with 10 bases between the two germline ends. There are 14 residues in the CDR3. Germline V gives CDR1 SQVTM, CDR2 ANQGSEA. The CDR3: CSVADSYSNQPQHF. The CDR3 DNA sequence: TGCAGCGTTGCCGACAGTTATAGCAATCAGCCCCAGCATTTT.

A few counts support this clonotype. This chain joins TRBV5-8 and TRBJ2-5; 7 nucleotides agree with TRBD2. The CDR3 consists of 15 residues. CDR1 and CDR2 (germline): SGHTS, YDEGEE. V gave up 2 bases and J gave up 5 bases; unmatched junction bases: 9. CDR3 in amino acids: CASSLTVAGGETQYF. The CDR3 DNA sequence: TGTGCCAGCAGCTTAACGGTAGCCGGGGGGGAGACCCAGTACTTC.

The J gene is TRBJ2-3, the V gene TRBV20-1; D might be TRBD2 (5 bases). The germline V gene encodes CDR1 DFQATT and CDR2 SNEGSKA (reference sequence). The CDR3 is 14 amino acids. The V end was cut by 3 bases, the J end by 6 bases, with 16 bases between. The CDR3 sequence is CSARVRVDLDTQYF. The CDR3 DNA follows: TGCAGTGCTAGGGTTAGGGTGGACTTGGATACGCAGTATTTT.

This clonotype was recorded many times. The chain recombines TRBV19 with TRBJ1-6, with D unclear. The CDR3 totals 15 residues. Trimming removed 3 bases from V and 5 bases from J, with 11 bases in between. The V gene's germline CDR1 is LNHDA and CDR2 SQIVND (reference sequence). CDR3 bases: TGTGCCAGTAGTATGTTAGACGGCGATAATTCACCCCTCCACTTT. This codes for CASSMLDGDNSPLHF.

In this sample, this clonotype turned up many times. CDR3 nucleotides: TGTGCCAGCATCCCCAGACGGATACTGAACACCGGGGAGCTGTTTTTT. Its protein product is CASIPRRILNTGELFF. This chain joins TRBV7-8 and TRBJ2-2, with D uncertain. This CDR3 has 16 residues. CDR1 is SGHVS and CDR2 is FQNEAQ in the germline V gene. V was trimmed by 7 bases and J by 1 base, leaving 16 bases between them.

This clonotype appeared many times. V is TRBV20-1 and J is TRBJ1-3, with 7 bases lining up with TRBD1. The CDR3 spans 15 residues. V trimming: 0 bases; J trimming: 7 bases; junction bases outside the gene matches: 9. Germline V lookup: CDR1 DFQATT, CDR2 SNEGSKA (reference sequence). CDR3 region: CSARDRGRLGNTIYF. In DNA form, the CDR3 reads TGCAGTGCTAGAGATAGGGGGCGCTTGGGCAACACCATATATTTT.

This clonotype occurred many times. The chain uses TRBV3-1 and TRBJ2-6; maybe TRBD2 (5 bases). V lost 3 bases to trimming and J lost 1 base, with 19 bases between them. From germline, CDR1 is LGHDT and CDR2 YNNKEL (reference sequence). There are 19 residues in the CDR3. CDR3 sequence reads: CASSHHRMRVNSGANVLTF. The CDR3 bases are TGTGCCAGCAGCCATCATCGAATGAGGGTCAATTCTGGGGCCAACGTCCTGACTTTC.

A remark on this clonotype: A far larger clone is only one base removed, so a read error is likely. V and J are TRBV5-8 and TRBJ2-4; D is ambiguous. Germline V lookup: CDR1 SGHTS, CDR2 YDEGEE. This CDR3 comprises 16 residues. V gave up 4 bases and J gave up 10 bases, with 24 bases separating them. CDR3 loop: CASSPGDLLQKEIQYF. DNA for the CDR3: TGTGCCAGCAGCCCTGGAGACTTGCTTCAAAAGGAGATTCAGTACTTC.

The sample holds many counts of this clonotype. The rearrangement joins TRBV29-1 to TRBJ2-5, with 11 nucleotides matching TRBD2. The germline gives CDR1 SQVTM, CDR2 ANQGSEA. The CDR3 covers 12 residues. With V trimmed by 7 bases and J by 5 bases, 3 bases remained unmatched. The chain's CDR3 is CSGGTSGETQYF. The CDR3, as DNA: TGCAGCGGTGGGACTAGCGGTGAGACCCAGTACTTC.

This chain connects TRBV28 to TRBJ1-6; 8 nucleotides agree with TRBD1. The CDR3 has 18 amino acids. Trimming at V came to 5 bases and at J to 6 bases, leaving 15 bases not matched to a gene. Germline V gene lookup returns CDR1 MDHEN and CDR2 SYDVKM. For the CDR3, the DNA is TGTGCCAGCAGTCCATGGCCCAGGGGACAGGACCCTAATTCACCCCTCCACTTT. Its protein product is CASSPWPRGQDPNSPLHF.